This is a list of T cell receptor beta chains from one sample in a study of cytomegalovirus exposure and HLA in healthy donors. The repertoire was sequenced with immunoSEQ multiplex PCR; TCRdb's copy has only in-frame clones and lacks some. This table holds some 130,000 clones, roughly 70% found once. Sequenced: PBMCs. Source of these receptors: a human donor in good health. CDR3s include the opening cysteine and the closing phenylalanine or tryptophan. The order of the fields is CDR3 length, V gene, clone size, J gene, D gene, CDR3 protein, CDR3 DNA. A D gene is named only where the DNA matches it firmly. Where a row states a size, it is once, few, many or the class of an expanded clone; other rows omit it.

14	TRBV5-1	few	TRBJ2-5	TRBD1	CASSPGTGLETQYF	TGCGCCAGCAGTCCCGGGACAGGGTTAGAGACCCAGTACTTC
16	TRBV7-2	few	TRBJ2-2	-	CATPGEGNTNTGELFF	TGTGCCACCCCCGGGGAAGGGAACACGAACACCGGGGAGCTGTTTTTT
14	TRBV2	once	TRBJ2-2	TRBD2	CASSGLAGTGELFF	TGTGCCAGCAGTGGTCTAGCGGGCACCGGGGAGCTGTTTTTT
17	TRBV27	-	TRBJ2-1	TRBD2	CASSLLIRAGVHNEQFF	TGTGCCAGCAGTTTACTCATAAGAGCGGGAGTCCACAATGAGCAGTTCTTC
12	TRBV29-1	few	TRBJ2-5	-	CSGRQSQETQYF	TGCAGCGGTAGACAGAGCCAAGAGACCCAGTACTTC
15	TRBV18	-	TRBJ2-2	-	CASSLTYRETGELFF	TGTGCCAGCTCACTCACTTACAGGGAAACCGGGGAGCTGTTTTTT
13	TRBV5-1	-	TRBJ2-7	-	CASSLGWSDEQYF	TGCGCCAGCAGCTTGGGTTGGAGTGACGAGCAGTACTTC
13	TRBV19	-	TRBJ2-5	-	CASSRRFQETQYF	TGTGCCAGTAGTCGGAGGTTCCAAGAGACCCAGTACTTC
16	TRBV18	once	TRBJ2-1	TRBD1	CASSPPGTAANNEQFF	TGTGCCAGCTCACCGCCAGGGACAGCCGCTAACAATGAGCAGTTCTTC
17	TRBV7-7	-	TRBJ2-2	TRBD1	CASSRTSGTGNTGELFF	TGTGCTAGCAGCCGTACTTCCGGGACAGGAAACACCGGGGAGCTGTTTTTT
15	TRBV7-3	-	TRBJ2-7	TRBD2	CASSSETSGSYEQYF	TGTGCCAGCAGCTCAGAGACTAGCGGGAGTTACGAGCAGTACTTC
15	TRBV7-3	-	TRBJ2-7	TRBD1	CASSLDGQGKYEQYF	TGTGCCAGCAGCTTAGACGGACAGGGAAAGTACGAGCAGTACTTC
12	TRBV6-5	-	TRBJ1-2	TRBD1	CASRQGAGGYTF	TGTGCCAGCAGACAGGGGGCAGGGGGCTACACCTTC
14	TRBV18	-	TRBJ1-1	TRBD1	CASSLSDRGTEAFF	TGTGCCAGCTCACTTTCGGACAGGGGGACTGAAGCTTTCTTT
16	TRBV5-6	-	TRBJ2-1	-	CASSLASYLAYNEQFF	TGTGCCAGCAGCTTGGCCAGTTATCTAGCCTACAATGAGCAGTTCTTC
15	TRBV10-3	large	TRBJ2-5	TRBD2	CAIRPGLAGIETQYF	TGTGCCATCAGACCAGGACTAGCGGGTATAGAGACCCAGTACTTC
15	TRBV28	-	TRBJ2-7	TRBD1	CAAGTTGTGNYEQYF	TGTGCCGCCGGCACCACCGGGACAGGGAATTACGAGCAGTACTTC